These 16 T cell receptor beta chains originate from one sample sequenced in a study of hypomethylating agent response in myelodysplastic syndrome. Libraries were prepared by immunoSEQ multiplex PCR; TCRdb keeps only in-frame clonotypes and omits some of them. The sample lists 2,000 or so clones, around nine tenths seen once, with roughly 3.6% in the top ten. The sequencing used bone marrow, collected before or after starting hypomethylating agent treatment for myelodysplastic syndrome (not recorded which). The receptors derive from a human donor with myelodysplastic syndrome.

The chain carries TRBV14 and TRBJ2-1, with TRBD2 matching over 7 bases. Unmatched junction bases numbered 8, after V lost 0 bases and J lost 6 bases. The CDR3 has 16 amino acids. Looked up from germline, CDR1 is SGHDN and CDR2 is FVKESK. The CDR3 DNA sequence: TGTGCCAGCAGCCAAGATCGCGGGGGATTGCGCAATGAGCAGTTCTTC. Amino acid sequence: CASSQDRGGLRNEQFF.

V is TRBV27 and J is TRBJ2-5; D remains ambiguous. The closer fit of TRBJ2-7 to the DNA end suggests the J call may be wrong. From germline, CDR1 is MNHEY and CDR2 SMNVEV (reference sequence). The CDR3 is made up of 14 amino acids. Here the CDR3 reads CASSFKGKYYEQYF. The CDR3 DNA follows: TGTGCCAGCAGTTTCAAGGGAAAGTACTACGAGCAGTACTTC.

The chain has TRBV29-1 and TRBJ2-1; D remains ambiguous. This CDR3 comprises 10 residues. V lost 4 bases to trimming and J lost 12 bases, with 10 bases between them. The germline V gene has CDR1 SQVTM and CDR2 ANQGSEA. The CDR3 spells CSVGQDGQFF. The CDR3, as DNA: TGCAGCGTTGGGCAGGACGGGCAGTTCTTC.

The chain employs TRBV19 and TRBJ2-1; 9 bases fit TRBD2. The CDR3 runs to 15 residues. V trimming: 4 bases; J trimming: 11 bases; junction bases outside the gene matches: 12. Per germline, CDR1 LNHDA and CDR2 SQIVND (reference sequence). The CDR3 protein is CASSTGTSSKPKQFF. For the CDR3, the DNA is TGTGCCAGTAGTACCGGGACTAGCAGTAAGCCGAAGCAGTTCTTC.

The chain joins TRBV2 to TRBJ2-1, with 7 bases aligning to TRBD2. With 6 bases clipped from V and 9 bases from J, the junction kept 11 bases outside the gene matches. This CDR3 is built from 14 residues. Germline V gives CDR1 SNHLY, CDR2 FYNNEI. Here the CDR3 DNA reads TGTGCCAGCAGAGAGACCAGAACGGGGGGTGAGCAGTTCTTC. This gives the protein CASRETRTGGEQFF.

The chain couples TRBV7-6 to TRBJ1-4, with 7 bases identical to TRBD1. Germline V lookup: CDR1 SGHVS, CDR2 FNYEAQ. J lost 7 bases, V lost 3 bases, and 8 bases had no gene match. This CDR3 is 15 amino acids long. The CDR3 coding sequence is TGTGCCAGCAGCTTCCGGACAGGCGGAGGTGAAAAACTGTTTTTT. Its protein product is CASSFRTGGGEKLFF.

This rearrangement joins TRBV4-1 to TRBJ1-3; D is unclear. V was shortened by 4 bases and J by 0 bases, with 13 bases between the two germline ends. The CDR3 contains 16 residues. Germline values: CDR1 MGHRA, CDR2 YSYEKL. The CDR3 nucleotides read TGCGCCAGCAGCCCTCGGACGGTCGACTCTGGAAACACCATATATTTT. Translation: CASSPRTVDSGNTIYF.

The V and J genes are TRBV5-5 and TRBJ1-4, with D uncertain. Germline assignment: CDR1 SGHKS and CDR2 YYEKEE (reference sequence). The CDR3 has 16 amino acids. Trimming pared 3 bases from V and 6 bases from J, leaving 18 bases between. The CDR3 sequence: CASSYGWEVVDEKLFF. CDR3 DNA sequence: TGTGCCAGCAGCTACGGTTGGGAGGTCGTTGATGAAAAACTGTTTTTT.

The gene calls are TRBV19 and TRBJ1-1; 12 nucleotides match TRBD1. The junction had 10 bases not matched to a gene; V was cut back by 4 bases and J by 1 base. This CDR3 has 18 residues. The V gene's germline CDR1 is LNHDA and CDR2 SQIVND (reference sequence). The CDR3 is CASSTRFRDRGRNTEAFF. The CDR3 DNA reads TGTGCCAGTAGTACCCGCTTCCGGGACAGGGGGCGGAACACTGAAGCTTTCTTT.

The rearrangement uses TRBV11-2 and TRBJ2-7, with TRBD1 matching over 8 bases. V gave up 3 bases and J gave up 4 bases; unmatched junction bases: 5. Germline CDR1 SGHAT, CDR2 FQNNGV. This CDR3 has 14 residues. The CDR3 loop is CASSFGQGTYEQYF. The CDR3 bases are TGTGCCAGCAGCTTTGGACAGGGAACTTACGAGCAGTACTTC.

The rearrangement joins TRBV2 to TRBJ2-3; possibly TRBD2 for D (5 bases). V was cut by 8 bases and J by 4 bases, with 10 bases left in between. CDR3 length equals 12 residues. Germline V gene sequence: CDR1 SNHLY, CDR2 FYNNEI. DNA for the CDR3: TGTGCCAGCTTCGACTACTCAGATACGCAGTATTTT. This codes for CASFDYSDTQYF.

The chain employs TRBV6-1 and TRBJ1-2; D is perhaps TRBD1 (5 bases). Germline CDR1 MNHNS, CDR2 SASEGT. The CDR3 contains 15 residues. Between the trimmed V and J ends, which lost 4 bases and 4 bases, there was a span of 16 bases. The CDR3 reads CASSAEEGRGYGYTF. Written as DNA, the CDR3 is TGTGCCAGCAGTGCAGAAGAGGGACGAGGCTATGGCTACACCTTC.

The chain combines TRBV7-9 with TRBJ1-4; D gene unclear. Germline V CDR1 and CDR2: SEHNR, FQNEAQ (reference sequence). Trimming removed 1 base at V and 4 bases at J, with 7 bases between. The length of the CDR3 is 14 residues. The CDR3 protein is CASSLVSVNEKLFF. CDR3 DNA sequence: TGTGCCAGCAGCTTAGTTTCGGTTAATGAAAAACTGTTTTTT.

The CDR3 bases are TGCGCCAGCAGTCGACCGGGGACCCAAGAGACCCAGTACTTC. It codes for CASSRPGTQETQYF. The chain has TRBV4-1 and TRBJ2-5; D possibly uses TRBD1 or TRBD2 (5 bases each). This CDR3 has 14 residues. Looked up from germline, CDR1 is MGHRA and CDR2 is YSYEKL. The V end was cut by 6 bases, the J end by 1 base, with 12 bases between.

The CDR3 DNA reads TGTGCCAGCAGCGCAGGGGCGTACAAGTACAATGAGCAGTTCTTC. Encoded protein: CASSAGAYKYNEQFF. The chain employs TRBV7-9 and TRBJ2-1; D possibly corresponds to TRBD1 (6 bases). Trimming pared 5 bases from V and 4 bases from J, leaving 15 bases between. The CDR3 length is 15 residues. CDR1 and CDR2 from the germline V gene are SEHNR and FQNEAQ (reference sequence).

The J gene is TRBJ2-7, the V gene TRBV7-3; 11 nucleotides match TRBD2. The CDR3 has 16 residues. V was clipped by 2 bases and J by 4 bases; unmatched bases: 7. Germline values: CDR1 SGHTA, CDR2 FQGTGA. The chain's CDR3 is CASSLAASGRKYEQYF. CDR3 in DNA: TGTGCCAGCAGCTTAGCGGCTAGCGGGAGGAAATACGAGCAGTACTTC.